Sequencing of this T cell receptor beta chain was carried out in a study of patients and donors after allogeneic stem cell transplantation (dated by TCRdb to 2020 to 2021). The method behind the library was RT-PCR. The instrument given in TCRdb is NextSeq 550. Using fastp at Q25 and MiXCR, TCRdb reprocessed the public reads and kept productive beta chains. Each entry is one CDR3 protein sequence, shown with its most common DNA and genes. The sample contains around 240,000 distinct CDR3 sequences, around 14% of them found a single time. The ten largest clones represent approximately 10% of the sample. The CDR3 measures 14 amino acids from cysteine to phenylalanine. This entry keeps only the CDR3 DNA: 42 bases, framed from base 1. V is trimmed back by 0 bases and J by 3 bases, and the junction contains 2 bases that no gene match accounts for. CDR1 and CDR2 are read off the germline V gene as SGHDT and YYEEEE.

Remarks on this clonotype: Its antigen is currently not known. Nothing much larger sits one base from this clone, and base qualities are not available.

The rearrangement joined TRBV5-6 to TRBJ1-2, and 7 junction bases match TRBD1. This TCR was sampled from a human donor who was either an allogeneic HSCT recipient or a stem cell or donor lymphocyte infusion donor (not recorded which). It is not recorded whose cells these are; they may come from a transplant donor. The sequenced material came from blood, either unsorted or a sorted T cell fraction (not recorded which). CDR3 region: CASSLVTGDYGYTF. The DNA sequence is given as TGTGCCAGCAGCTTGGTAACAGGGGACTATGGCTACACCTTC. This CDR3, with the reference TRBV5-6 and TRBJ1-2 proteins standing in past its ends, gives the full variable domain DAGVTQSPTHLIKTRGQQVTLRCSPKSGHDTVSWYQQALGQGPQFIFQYYEEEERQRGNFPDRFSGHQFPNYSSELNVNALLLGDSALYLCASSLVTGDYGYTFGSGTRLTVV.